These 20 T cell receptor beta chains share one sample of origin, sequenced in a study of cytomegalovirus exposure and HLA in healthy donors. The study ran its PCR with 60 Vbeta and 13 Jbeta primers. Only in-frame clones appear in the TCRdb table, and some are missing; sequencing was by immunoSEQ multiplex PCR. The sample shows 180,000 or so clones, 86% of them seen only once. What was sequenced was PBMCs. The origin of the receptors is a woman in her 30s in good health and CMV-seronegative.

The chain couples TRBV7-2 to TRBJ2-7; D unclear. The CDR3 runs to 15 residues. Trimming shortened V by 1 base and J by 1 base, and 11 bases separated the two germline ends. CDR1 is SGHTA and CDR2 is FQGNSA in the germline V gene. The CDR3 reads CASSLGNSASYEQYF. The CDR3 DNA reads as TGTGCCAGCAGCTTAGGAAACAGTGCGTCCTACGAGCAGTACTTC.

The V gene is TRBV18, the J gene TRBJ2-7, with D unclear. This CDR3 contains 13 residues. Germline V CDR1 and CDR2: KGHSH, LQKENI. Trimming cost V 2 bases and J 6 bases, with 11 bases left between them. DNA of the CDR3: TGTGCCAGCTCACCAGCCGGCTCGGGCGAGCAGTACTTC. As protein: CASSPAGSGEQYF.

This chain joins TRBV9 and TRBJ2-6; unclear D gene. The CDR3 runs 16 residues. The germline V gene encodes CDR1 SGDLS and CDR2 YYNGEE. The V gene lost 4 bases and the J gene lost 0 bases, with 11 bases spanning the gap. CDR3 sequence (DNA): TGTGCCAGCAGCCCTCAGTCGGGCTCTGGGGCCAACGTCCTGACTTTC. This encodes CASSPQSGSGANVLTF. Using reference TRBV9 and TRBJ2-6 for the parts outside the CDR3, the full variable domain is DSGVTQTPKHLITATGQRVTLRCSPRSGDLSVYWYQQSLDQGLQFLIQYYNGEERAKGNILERFSAQQFPDLHSELNLSSLELGDSALYFCASSPQSGSGANVLTFGAGSRLTVL.

This clone came up a few times. This rearrangement joins TRBV7-9 to TRBJ1-4, with D maybe TRBD1 (6 bases). CDR3 length equals 13 residues. The ends were cut back, 5 bases at V and 10 bases at J, with 14 bases in the middle. Germline assignment: CDR1 SEHNR and CDR2 FQNEAQ (reference sequence). The CDR3 loop reads CASSIQGFRKLFF. CDR3 DNA sequence: TGTGCCAGCAGCATCCAGGGGTTTAGAAAACTGTTTTTT.

The chain carries TRBV15 and TRBJ2-1; 8 nucleotides align to TRBD2. Trimming cost V 0 bases and J 6 bases; bases outside gene matches: 25. CDR3 size: 22 residues. Germline V gives CDR1 LNHNV, CDR2 YYDKDF (reference sequence). CDR3 sequence reads: CATSRDSVESSGPGPELNEQFF. CDR3 DNA sequence: TGTGCCACCAGCAGAGATTCTGTGGAGTCTAGCGGGCCGGGGCCCGAACTCAATGAGCAGTTCTTC.

The chain employs TRBV11-2 and TRBJ2-7; 10 bases agree with TRBD1. With V trimmed by 6 bases and J by 7 bases, 3 bases remained unmatched. Germline V lookup: CDR1 SGHAT, CDR2 FQNNGV. The CDR3 loop spans 12 amino acids. The CDR3 protein is CASSRTGGEQYF. In DNA form, the CDR3 reads TGTGCCAGCAGTCGGACAGGGGGGGAGCAGTACTTC.

The chain has TRBV6-1 and TRBJ2-7; 13 positions match TRBD2. V dropped 6 bases and J dropped 6; count of bases not matched to a gene: 8. The CDR3 consists of 15 residues. Looked up from germline, CDR1 is MNHNS and CDR2 is SASEGT. CDR3 residues: CASSGLAGALSEQYF. The CDR3 DNA reads TGTGCCAGCAGCGGACTAGCGGGAGCCTTAAGCGAGCAGTACTTC.

This chain links TRBV2 with TRBJ2-5; 11 bases agree with TRBD1. Germline values: CDR1 SNHLY, CDR2 FYNNEI. Trimming removed 10 bases from V and 4 bases from J; junction bases left unmatched: 8. This CDR3 is built from 14 residues. The CDR3 coding sequence is TGTGCCATAGGACAGGGGGCAATCTCAGAGACCCAGTACTTC. Translating gives CAIGQGAISETQYF.

The genes are TRBV5-1 and TRBJ2-3; 9 nucleotides match TRBD2. This CDR3 is built from 16 residues. With 3 bases clipped from V and 1 base from J, the junction kept 6 bases outside the gene matches. Germline CDR1 is SGHRS and CDR2 is YFSETQ. In DNA, the CDR3 is TGCGCCAGCAGCTCAGGACTAGCGCACCGCACAGATACGCAGTATTTT. It codes for CASSSGLAHRTDTQYF.

V gene TRBV15 combines with J gene TRBJ1-1; maybe TRBD1 (6 bases). Trimming took 2 bases from V and 8 from J, leaving 12 bases between them. The CDR3 spans 13 residues. Per the germline V gene, CDR1 is LNHNV and CDR2 is YYDKDF (reference sequence). The CDR3 coding sequence is TGTGCCACCAGCAGATCGACAGGAAGAGAAGCTTTCTTT. This codes for CATSRSTGREAFF.

The gene calls are TRBV30 and TRBJ2-7; TRBD1 is a possible D gene (6 bases). From germline, CDR1 is GTSNPN and CDR2 SVGIG (reference sequence). CDR3 length: 11 amino acids. Trimming pared 1 base from V and 9 bases from J, leaving 10 bases between. The CDR3 loop is CAWSDRVGQYF. As DNA, the CDR3 is TGTGCCTGGAGTGACAGGGTTGGGCAGTACTTC.

The chain has TRBV7-9 and TRBJ2-3; 7 bases map to TRBD2. This CDR3 has 15 amino acids. The J segment lost 1 base and the V segment lost 3 bases, leaving 4 bases of the junction unmatched. CDR1 is SEHNR, CDR2 FQNEAQ, per germline (reference sequence). CDR3 region: CASSLGGGRTDTQYF. The CDR3 nucleotides are TGTGCCAGCAGCTTGGGCGGGGGTCGCACAGATACGCAGTATTTT. Variable domain in full (rest from reference TRBV7-9 and TRBJ2-3): DTGVSQNPRHKITKRGQNVTFRCDPISEHNRLYWYRQTLGQGPEFLTYFQNEAQLEKSRLLSDRFSAERPKGSFSTLEIQRTEQGDSAMYLCASSLGGGRTDTQYFGPGTRLTVL.

The CDR3: CASSSGTLAGISTDTQYF. CDR3 coding DNA: TGTGCCAGCAGTTCAGGCACACTAGCGGGGATAAGCACAGATACGCAGTATTTT. V is TRBV28 and J is TRBJ2-3; TRBD2 matches 10 bases. Looked up from germline, CDR1 is MDHEN and CDR2 is SYDVKM. This CDR3 spans 18 amino acids. The V and J ends lost 4 bases and 0 bases, in that order; junction bases with no gene match: 10.

About this clone: Other DNA sequences in this specimen translate into the identical CDR3. The chain recombines TRBV27 with TRBJ2-2; a possible D gene is TRBD1 (5 bases). Germline values: CDR1 MNHEY, CDR2 SMNVEV (reference sequence). The CDR3 totals 14 residues. Trimming cost V 6 bases and J 6 bases, with 14 bases left between them. The CDR3 bases are TGTGCCAGCAGCTGGGGCCAAGGGGCCGGGGAGCTGTTTTTT. Translated, it gives CASSWGQGAGELFF.

The chain combines TRBV7-3 with TRBJ2-7; 10 bases map to TRBD2. CDR1 and CDR2 (germline): SGHTA, FQGTGA. The CDR3 runs to 14 residues. Unmatched junction bases numbered 7, after V lost 9 bases and J lost 2 bases. The CDR3, as DNA: TGTGCCAGACTCCTAGCGGGAGCCCCCTACGAGCAGTACTTC. This codes for CARLLAGAPYEQYF.

The chain couples TRBV5-6 to TRBJ1-2; 8 bases fit TRBD1. The CDR3 extends over 17 amino acids. CDR1 SGHDT and CDR2 YYEEEE come from the germline V gene. V was pared by 5 bases and J by 2 bases, with 14 bases of the junction left unmatched. The CDR3 nucleotides read TGTGCCAGCAGAAGCACCAGGGGGCGCGGGGCAAACTATGGCTACACCTTC. Translating gives CASRSTRGRGANYGYTF.

The chain combines TRBV5-5 with TRBJ1-2; no definite D call. The germline gives CDR1 SGHKS, CDR2 YYEKEE (reference sequence). The CDR3 runs 12 residues. Trimming shortened V by 4 bases and J by 4 bases, and 8 bases separated the two germline ends. CDR3 DNA sequence: TGTGCCAGCAGCGGGAGAAGCTATGGCTACACCTTC. Encoded protein: CASSGRSYGYTF.

CDR3 in DNA: TGTGCCAGCAGCTTAAAGCGGCAGACGAGCACAGATACGCAGTATTTT. This sequence encodes CASSLKRQTSTDTQYF. J is TRBJ2-3 and V is TRBV7-8, with D perhaps matching TRBD2 (5 bases). The CDR3 totals 16 residues. Germline lookup yields CDR1 SGHVS and CDR2 FQNEAQ. V was shortened by 2 bases and J by 0 bases, with 12 bases between the two germline ends.

CDR3 nucleotide sequence: TGTGCCAGCAGCTTAGACAGGGTCGGTGAAGCTTTCTTT. The encoded protein is CASSLDRVGEAFF. The V gene is TRBV7-8, the J gene TRBJ1-1; TRBD1 might be the D (6 bases). Germline values: CDR1 SGHVS, CDR2 FQNEAQ. The germline V and J ends were trimmed by 1 base and 7 bases, with 10 bases remaining between them. CDR3 length: 13 residues.

The chain has TRBV4-2 and TRBJ2-3, with no clear D. The CDR3 extends over 14 amino acids. V was shortened by 0 bases and J by 2 bases, with 6 bases between the two germline ends. Germline assignment: CDR1 LGHNA and CDR2 YNFKEQ. The CDR3: CASSQDEFTDTQYF. The CDR3 bases are TGTGCCAGCAGCCAAGATGAGTTCACAGATACGCAGTATTTT.